This paragraph reports one T cell receptor beta chain. Its specificity is not known. These data belong to a study of T cell responses to AZD1222 COVID-19 vaccine. Overall study results and limits: When two AZD1222 doses had been given, Spike-specific TCR breadth and depth rose. Baseline testing showed seropositivity in only five or six AZD1222 recipients.

Sequenced by immunoSEQ multiplex PCR; TCRdb stores in-frame clones only, minus some. The table includes over 110,000 clones, around 94% detected once. Germline V gives CDR1 MDHEN, CDR2 SYDVKM. The CDR3 spans 15 residues. V lost 4 bases and J lost 4, with 11 bases in between. This receptor was taken from an adult who had recovered from COVID-19. The sample consisted of peripheral blood, taken after recovery from COVID-19. The gene calls are TRBV28 and TRBJ1-6; no clear D gene. CDR3 residues: CASSWILGYNSPLHF. The CDR3 DNA sequence: TGTGCCAGCAGTTGGATACTGGGGTATAATTCACCCCTCCACTTT.